This T cell receptor beta chain was recovered during a study of blood T cell repertoires in COVID-19 (dated by TCRdb to about 2020). As for the study more broadly: The collaborator samples originated in the United States, Italy and Spain and spanned the acute and convalescent phases of COVID-19. Where HLA class I and class II types were available, the types were taken from metadata supplied by the sample provider, not from assay-based typing. Samples came from the ongoing ImmuneRACE study (first 160 participants) plus 1,254 subjects from 6 global collaborators. The dataset comprised deeply sampled blood TCRbeta repertoires from subjects exposed to, actively infected with, or recovered from COVID-19. The prospective study material was composed of cDNA or gDNA derived from T cells, B-cell-depleted T cells, or PBMCs. Sample metadata almost always included a de-identified subject ID, COVID-19 status, age in years and sex. The repertoires were made available in a free public database intended to serve as a resource for research on the immune response to SARS-CoV-2. The study at large found these results: Clinical and demographic metadata were provided uncurated, with the amount varying by source and participant.

The immunoSEQ Assay, a bias-controlled multiplex PCR, was used to amplify TCRbeta CDR3 regions from genomic DNA. In the source study's methods: The number of nucleated cells in each sample was estimated by amplification of reference gene primers within the assay. Sequence reads were collapsed and filtered to measure the absolute abundance of every unique TCRbeta CDR3 rearrangement. For each sample, productive Simpson clonality was calculated as the square root of Simpson's diversity index over productive rearrangements. Here the immuneACCESS table is served through TCRdb, limited to in-frame sequences with V and J called. Missing clones are a known gap in these copies; in checked studies unresolved V genes cover under half, and the rest lacks a known reason. For V, J and clone size, that table is used; D and trimming come from the DNA. The sample records 150,000 to 200,000 clones, around 84% of which are singletons. In total, the top ten clones hold more than 12% of the sample.

As concerns this clone: No antigen is known for it. Within one base of it there is no much larger clone, and no base qualities were kept.

One collaborating source in Seattle enrolled patients while the patients were actively infected and followed the patients over time throughout the course of disease. Each collaborating institution followed its own protocols to collect whole blood in K2EDTA tubes. For TCRbeta analysis, collaborator samples were shipped as frozen whole blood, as isolated PBMCs, or as DNA extracted from either sample type. CDR1 LNHDA and CDR2 SQIVND were looked up in the germline V gene (reference sequence). The CDR3 measures 14 amino acids from cysteine to phenylalanine. Solely the CDR3 DNA is kept, with 42 bases framed from the first base. V was cut back by 3 bases and J by 0 bases, leaving a gap of 6 bases between them.

The TCR originated in a woman aged 65 to 85 with COVID-19, enrolled during active disease. The rearrangement joined TRBV19 to TRBJ1-5; tentative D gene TRBD1, with 5 bases matching. The material sequenced was peripheral blood. CDR3 sequence: CASSIDSSNQPQHF. The sequenced DNA: TGTGCCAGTAGTATCGACAGTAGCAATCAGCCCCAGCATTTT.